Below, 27 T cell receptor beta chains from the same sample are listed, as sequenced in a study of T-cell memory formation after mild COVID-19 (dated by TCRdb to the early 2020s). Library prep was done by 5' RACE. This sample was sequenced with an Illumina NovaSeq 6000. The public reads were reanalyzed by TCRdb: fastp trimming at Q25, MiXCR alignment, in-frame beta chains only. Rows are combined by CDR3 protein, so each entry shows the most common genes and DNA. This sample holds 360,000 or so distinct CDR3 sequences; 28% were observed only once. Approximately 13% of the sample rests with the top ten. Sequenced material: PBMCs or a T cell subset sorted from them (not recorded which). The receptors here all came from an adult woman who had mild COVID-19 (a few samples of this study predate the infection). The sample titles of this study are shuffled in the database, so cell type and time point are left out; the donor was told from shared clones.

This clonotype appeared many times. The chain recombines TRBV7-6 with TRBJ2-1; 7 positions agree with TRBD2. This CDR3 is built from 16 residues. Germline CDR1 SGHVS, CDR2 FNYEAQ. Trimming at V came to 5 bases and at J to 0 bases, leaving 7 bases not matched to a gene. CDR3 amino acids: CASSHSSGDSYNEQFF. The CDR3 DNA follows: TGTGCCAGCAGCCACTCTAGCGGTGACTCCTACAATGAGCAGTTCTTC.

This clonotype was seen a few times. This chain links TRBV5-1 with TRBJ2-3; 8 nucleotides align to TRBD2. Trimming at V came to 0 bases and at J to 0 bases, leaving 6 bases not matched to a gene. CDR3 size: 17 residues. CDR1 SGHRS and CDR2 YFSETQ come from the germline V gene. In DNA, the CDR3 is TGCGCCAGCAGCTTGGAAACGGGGGGGACTAGCACAGATACGCAGTATTTT. Protein product: CASSLETGGTSTDTQYF.

The V and J genes are TRBV20-1 and TRBJ2-7; D call uncertain. V was pared by 1 base and J by 2 bases, with 33 bases between. The CDR3 covers 21 residues. From germline, CDR1 is DFQATT and CDR2 SNEGSKA (reference sequence). CDR3 sequence: CSARAFLRQAGTYPLPYEQYF. The CDR3 DNA reads as TGCAGTGCTAGAGCCTTCCTGAGGCAGGCCGGTACTTACCCACTCCCCTACGAGCAGTACTTC.

This clonotype occurred a few times. The chain joins TRBV7-3 to TRBJ2-3; either TRBD1 or TRBD2 may fit D (5 bases each). Germline lookup yields CDR1 SGHTA and CDR2 FQGTGA. The V end was cut by 5 bases, the J end by 7 bases, with 16 bases between. There are 14 residues in the CDR3. The CDR3 protein is CASSHRDHRNTQYF. CDR3 nucleotides: TGTGCCAGCAGCCACCGGGACCACAGGAATACGCAGTATTTT.

This clonotype has a handful of counts. The chain recombines TRBV5-6 with TRBJ2-7, with D possibly being TRBD2 (6 bases). V lost 4 bases and J lost 7, with 15 bases in between. This CDR3 comprises 13 residues. Germline V gene lookup returns CDR1 SGHDT and CDR2 YYEEEE. The CDR3, as DNA: TGTGCCAGCAGCCGGGACTTAGTGGGGGAGCAGTACTTC. Its protein is CASSRDLVGEQYF. The full variable domain, completed using reference TRBV5-6 and TRBJ2-7, is DAGVTQSPTHLIKTRGQQVTLRCSPKSGHDTVSWYQQALGQGPQFIFQYYEEEERQRGNFPDRFSGHQFPNYSSELNVNALLLGDSALYLCASSRDLVGEQYFGPGTRLTVT.

The chain couples TRBV4-1 to TRBJ1-2; 12 nucleotides align to TRBD1. CDR1 MGHRA and CDR2 YSYEKL come from the germline V gene. The CDR3 is 17 amino acids. J lost 3 bases, V lost 0 bases, and 5 bases had no gene match. The CDR3 reads CASSQDVGTGGYYGYTF. In DNA form, the CDR3 reads TGCGCCAGCAGCCAAGATGTTGGGACAGGGGGCTACTATGGCTACACCTTC.

The J gene is TRBJ2-5, the V gene TRBV15; 8 bases line up with TRBD1. Trimming cost V 4 bases and J 4 bases; bases outside gene matches: 8. This CDR3 has 15 amino acids. Germline CDR1 and CDR2: LNHNV and YYDKDF (reference sequence). The CDR3 nucleotides are TGTGCCACCAGCACAGGACAGGGTCTCGGAGAGACCCAGTACTTC. It translates to CATSTGQGLGETQYF.

The table lists this clonotype with a few counts. This chain uses TRBV7-2 with TRBJ2-3, with D maybe TRBD1 (5 bases). Germline V gene lookup returns CDR1 SGHTA and CDR2 FQGNSA. The CDR3 runs to 13 residues. V shed 3 bases and J shed 4 bases, with 8 bases lying between them. The CDR3, as DNA: TGTGCCAGCAGCTTCCTGGGGCCAGATACGCAGTATTTT. Amino acids: CASSFLGPDTQYF.

The chain recombines TRBV5-1 with TRBJ2-7; a possible D gene is TRBD2 (7 bases). Trimming took off 5 bases at V and 5 bases at J, with 20 bases between the two ends. The CDR3 length is 15 residues. Germline V gene sequence: CDR1 SGHRS, CDR2 YFSETQ. This CDR3 is CASRPRPGGPDEQYF. CDR3 nucleotide sequence: TGCGCCAGCAGACCTCGTCCGGGGGGCCCCGACGAGCAGTACTTC. Using reference TRBV5-1 and TRBJ2-7 for the parts outside the CDR3, the full variable domain is KAGVTQTPRYLIKTRGQQVTLSCSPISGHRSVSWYQQTPGQGLQFLFEYFSETQRNKGNFPGRFSGRQFSNSRSEMNVSTLELGDSALYLCASRPRPGGPDEQYFGPGTRLTVT.

The gene calls are TRBV20-1 and TRBJ1-5, with unresolved D. Trimming stripped 6 bases from V and 5 bases from J, with 17 bases between. Germline V gene data show CDR1 as DFQATT and CDR2 as SNEGSKA (reference sequence). The CDR3 has 14 amino acids. The CDR3 nucleotides are TGCAGTGCCAAGAGGAAAGGGCCGGATCAGCCCCAGCATTTT. Translating gives CSAKRKGPDQPQHF.

The chain links TRBV27 to TRBJ1-2; D may be TRBD1 (5 bases). Trimming took 2 bases from V and 0 from J, leaving 10 bases between them. In germline, CDR1 is MNHEY, CDR2 SMNVEV (reference sequence). The CDR3 runs 15 residues. In DNA form, the CDR3 reads TGTGCCAGCAGTTTAGAGAGGGGCGCTAACTATGGCTACACCTTC. Its translation: CASSLERGANYGYTF.

The chain joins TRBV19 to TRBJ1-2; D call uncertain. The CDR3 extends over 15 amino acids. Per the germline V gene, CDR1 is LNHDA and CDR2 is SQIVND (reference sequence). V was trimmed by 0 bases and J by 4 bases, leaving 12 bases between them. This CDR3 is CASSIDQLVVYGYTF. CDR3 nucleotide sequence: TGTGCCAGTAGTATAGATCAATTGGTGGTCTATGGCTACACCTTC.

The chain combines TRBV14 with TRBJ1-2; D gene unclear. From germline, CDR1 is SGHDN and CDR2 FVKESK. Trimming stripped 0 bases from V and 5 bases from J, with 7 bases between. This CDR3 contains 13 residues. The CDR3 protein is CASSQDSRYGYTF. DNA for the CDR3: TGTGCCAGCAGCCAAGATAGCCGGTATGGCTACACCTTC. The full variable domain, rest sourced from reference TRBV14 and TRBJ1-2, is EAGVTQFPSHSVIEKGQTVTLRCDPISGHDNLYWYRRVMGKEIKFLLHFVKESKQDESGMPNNRFLAERTGGTYSTLKVQPAELEDSGVYFCASSQDSRYGYTFGSGTRLTVV.

The gene calls are TRBV5-8 and TRBJ2-5; a possible D gene is TRBD1 (5 bases). CDR1 and CDR2 (germline): SGHTS, YDEGEE. Trimming pared 0 bases from V and 2 bases from J, leaving 11 bases between. The CDR3 covers 15 residues. CDR3 protein: CASSLGETGQETQYF. CDR3 coding DNA: TGTGCCAGCAGCTTGGGCGAAACAGGTCAAGAGACCCAGTACTTC.

This clonotype was counted only a few times. This sequence joins TRBV3-1 and TRBJ2-3; 12 positions agree with TRBD2. With V trimmed by 0 bases and J by 4 bases, 5 bases remained unmatched. The germline CDR1 and CDR2 sequences are LGHDT and YNNKEL (reference sequence). There are 17 residues in the CDR3. CDR3 DNA sequence: TGTGCCAGCAGCCAAGATCAGCCTAGCGGGGGGGCAGATACGCAGTATTTT. Residues: CASSQDQPSGGADTQYF.

V and J are TRBV7-6 and TRBJ2-5, with 8 nucleotides matching TRBD2. Trimming removed 6 bases from V and 2 bases from J; junction bases left unmatched: 11. The CDR3 is 16 residues long. From germline, CDR1 is SGHVS and CDR2 FNYEAQ. The CDR3 sequence is CASRLSLAGDQETQYF. DNA of the CDR3: TGTGCCAGCAGATTAAGTCTAGCGGGCGATCAAGAGACCCAGTACTTC.

The chain couples TRBV12-3 or TRBV12-4 to TRBJ2-7, with 11 bases that match TRBD2. The CDR3 runs to 16 residues. V dropped 4 bases and J dropped 7; count of bases not matched to a gene: 12. CDR3: CASSSSILAGEDEQYF. Written as DNA, the CDR3 is TGTGCCAGCAGTTCCAGCATACTAGCGGGAGAGGATGAGCAGTACTTC.

The chain couples TRBV3-1 to TRBJ1-2; possibly TRBD1 for D (5 bases). The V gene's germline CDR1 is LGHDT and CDR2 YNNKEL (reference sequence). The CDR3 length is 11 residues. V dropped 8 bases and J dropped 6 bases, with 10 bases sitting between them. CDR3 sequence reads: CASGPGHGYTF. DNA for the CDR3: TGTGCCAGCGGCCCGGGACATGGCTACACCTTC.

This clonotype was observed a handful of times. As DNA, the CDR3 is TGTGCCAGCAGCTTAGAGGTGAAGACCCAGTACTTC. Translation: CASSLEVKTQYF. The J gene is TRBJ2-5, the V gene TRBV7-8; unclear D gene. V was shortened by 1 base and J by 6 bases, with 6 bases between the two germline ends. In germline, CDR1 is SGHVS, CDR2 FQNEAQ. The CDR3 is 12 amino acids.

This rearrangement joins TRBV7-9 to TRBJ2-3; 7 bases are a match to TRBD2. CDR1 SEHNR and CDR2 FQNEAQ come from the germline V gene (reference sequence). Germline trimming cut 8 bases from V and 1 base from J; bases unmatched to any gene: 6. The CDR3 is 14 residues long. In nucleotides, the CDR3 is TGTGCCAGCGGGGCTAGCGGTCGCACAGATACGCAGTATTTT. Encoded protein: CASGASGRTDTQYF.

The rearrangement joins TRBV7-9 to TRBJ2-5, with D hard to call. Germline CDR1 is SEHNR and CDR2 is FQNEAQ (reference sequence). The CDR3 totals 15 residues. V lost 1 base and J 3 bases, leaving 12 bases between the germline ends. CDR3 loop: CASSLDLRQEETQYF. CDR3 coding DNA: TGTGCCAGCAGCTTAGACTTGCGGCAGGAAGAGACCCAGTACTTC.

The rearrangement links TRBV4-1 to TRBJ1-1; no firm D call. CDR1 is MGHRA, CDR2 YSYEKL, per germline. The CDR3 loop spans 14 amino acids. Trimming removed 3 bases at V and 1 base at J, with 9 bases between. The CDR3, as DNA: TGCGCCAGCAGCCAGGCCGGACGGAACACTGAAGCTTTCTTT. The encoded protein is CASSQAGRNTEAFF.

This clonotype was found a few times. The chain couples TRBV5-6 to TRBJ2-3; perhaps TRBD1 as D (7 bases). Trimming shortened V by 7 bases and J by 4 bases, and 16 bases separated the two germline ends. Germline assignment: CDR1 SGHDT and CDR2 YYEEEE. CDR3 length equals 14 residues. The CDR3 DNA follows: TGTGCCAGCCACAGGGGCGGCGGGGCAGATACGCAGTATTTT. Protein: CASHRGGGADTQYF. Combining the CDR3 with reference TRBV5-6 and TRBJ2-3 gives the whole variable domain DAGVTQSPTHLIKTRGQQVTLRCSPKSGHDTVSWYQQALGQGPQFIFQYYEEEERQRGNFPDRFSGHQFPNYSSELNVNALLLGDSALYLCASHRGGGADTQYFGPGTRLTVL.

This clonotype has a handful of counts. The V gene is TRBV7-9, the J gene TRBJ2-1; D may be TRBD2 (5 bases). The CDR3 is made up of 15 amino acids. With 5 bases removed from V and 0 bases from J, the gap between germline ends came to 11 bases. Germline V gene data show CDR1 as SEHNR and CDR2 as FQNEAQ (reference sequence). The DNA for the CDR3 is TGTGCCAGCAGCGATTGGGAGAGCTCCTACAATGAGCAGTTCTTC. Encoded protein: CASSDWESSYNEQFF.

This clonotype was detected only once. This sequence joins TRBV6-1 and TRBJ1-5; no clear D gene. Trimming removed 8 bases at V and 7 bases at J, with 15 bases between. CDR3 length: 13 amino acids. Germline V gene lookup returns CDR1 MNHNS and CDR2 SASEGT. CDR3 DNA: TGTGCCAGCTCCGGATCGGGGTACCAGCCCCAGCATTTT. It codes for CASSGSGYQPQHF.

The chain links TRBV30 to TRBJ1-6; D is perhaps TRBD1 (6 bases). Trimming took 5 bases from V and 0 from J, leaving 8 bases between them. The CDR3 has 14 residues. CDR1 and CDR2 from the germline V gene are GTSNPN and SVGIG (reference sequence). The CDR3 DNA is TGTGCCTGGGGACAGAGCTCCTATAATTCACCCCTCCACTTT. As protein: CAWGQSSYNSPLHF.

This clonotype was counted at least ten times. The rearrangement joins TRBV12-3 or TRBV12-4 to TRBJ1-1; D possibly corresponds to TRBD1 (5 bases). Between the trimmed V and J ends, which lost 6 bases and 4 bases, there was a span of 12 bases. This CDR3 has 13 amino acids. CDR3 amino acids: CASSRGGTTEAFF. The CDR3 region has the DNA TGTGCCAGCAGCCGCGGGGGGACCACTGAAGCTTTCTTT.